The rows below give T cell receptor beta chains drawn from one sample of a study of Tregs in tolerant kidney transplant recipients. Method: immunoSEQ multiplex PCR; TCRdb's copy keeps in-frame clones and lacks some. The sample lists 90,000 to 130,000 clones, 90% occurring once. Sequences were derived from CD4+ T cells from blood, sampled before the transplant. The receptors derive from a human donor who received a combined kidney and bone marrow transplant. CDR3s include the opening cysteine and the closing phenylalanine or tryptophan. Fields, in order: V gene, CDR3 length, J gene, D gene, CDR3 protein, CDR3 DNA. A D gene is named only where the DNA matches it firmly.

V gene: TRBV6-5; CDR3 length: 14; J gene: TRBJ1-2; D gene: -; CDR3 protein: CASSRDTLNYGYTF; CDR3 DNA: TGTGCCAGCAGTAGGGACACACTGAACTATGGCTACACCTTC
V gene: TRBV7-7; CDR3 length: 14; J gene: TRBJ2-1; D gene: TRBD1; CDR3 protein: CASSRDRGLDEQFF; CDR3 DNA: TGTGCCAGCAGCCGGGACAGGGGGCTGGACGAGCAGTTCTTC
V gene: TRBV5-5; CDR3 length: 12; J gene: TRBJ2-3; D gene: -; CDR3 protein: CASSPPRDTQYF; CDR3 DNA: TGTGCCAGCAGCCCCCCTCGGGATACGCAGTATTTT
V gene: TRBV28; CDR3 length: 14; J gene: TRBJ2-1; D gene: TRBD2; CDR3 protein: CASAVIAGGNEQFF; CDR3 DNA: TGTGCCAGCGCGGTGATAGCGGGAGGGAATGAGCAGTTCTTC
V gene: TRBV5-1; CDR3 length: 16; J gene: TRBJ2-4; D gene: TRBD2; CDR3 protein: CASSLGDYRAKNIQYF; CDR3 DNA: TGCGCCAGCAGCTTGGGGGACTACCGAGCCAAAAACATTCAGTACTTC
V gene: TRBV7-2; CDR3 length: 12; J gene: TRBJ1-1; D gene: TRBD1; CDR3 protein: CASRLDRDEAFF; CDR3 DNA: TGTGCCAGCAGGCTCGACAGGGATGAAGCTTTCTTT
V gene: TRBV4-1; CDR3 length: 14; J gene: TRBJ2-5; D gene: -; CDR3 protein: CASSPLRGAETQYF; CDR3 DNA: TGCGCCAGCAGCCCGCTCCGGGGGGCAGAGACCCAGTACTTC
V gene: TRBV5-1; CDR3 length: 14; J gene: TRBJ1-4; D gene: -; CDR3 protein: CASSATATNEKLFF; CDR3 DNA: TGCGCCAGCAGCGCGACAGCAACTAATGAAAAACTGTTTTTT
V gene: TRBV5-6; CDR3 length: 17; J gene: TRBJ2-7; D gene: -; CDR3 protein: CASSPTRQAWGSYEQYF; CDR3 DNA: TGTGCCAGCAGCCCGACACGACAGGCCTGGGGCTCCTACGAGCAGTACTTC
V gene: TRBV5-6; CDR3 length: 13; J gene: TRBJ1-3; D gene: -; CDR3 protein: CASSFDIGNTIYF; CDR3 DNA: TGTGCCAGCAGCTTTGACATCGGAAACACCATATATTTT
V gene: TRBV4-1; CDR3 length: 14; J gene: TRBJ2-7; D gene: -; CDR3 protein: CASSSPGHFYEQYF; CDR3 DNA: TGCGCCAGCAGCTCCCCGGGACACTTTTACGAGCAGTACTTC